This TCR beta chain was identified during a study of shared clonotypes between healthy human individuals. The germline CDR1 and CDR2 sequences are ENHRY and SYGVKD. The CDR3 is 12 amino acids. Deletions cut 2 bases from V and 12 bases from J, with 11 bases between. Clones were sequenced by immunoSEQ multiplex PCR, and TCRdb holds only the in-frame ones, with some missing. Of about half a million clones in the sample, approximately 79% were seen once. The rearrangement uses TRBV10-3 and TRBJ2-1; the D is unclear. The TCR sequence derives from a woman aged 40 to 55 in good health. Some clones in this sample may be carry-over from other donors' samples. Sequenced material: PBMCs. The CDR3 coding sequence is TGTGCCATCAGTGAGACCGCACATGGGCAGTTCTTC. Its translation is CAISETAHGQFF.